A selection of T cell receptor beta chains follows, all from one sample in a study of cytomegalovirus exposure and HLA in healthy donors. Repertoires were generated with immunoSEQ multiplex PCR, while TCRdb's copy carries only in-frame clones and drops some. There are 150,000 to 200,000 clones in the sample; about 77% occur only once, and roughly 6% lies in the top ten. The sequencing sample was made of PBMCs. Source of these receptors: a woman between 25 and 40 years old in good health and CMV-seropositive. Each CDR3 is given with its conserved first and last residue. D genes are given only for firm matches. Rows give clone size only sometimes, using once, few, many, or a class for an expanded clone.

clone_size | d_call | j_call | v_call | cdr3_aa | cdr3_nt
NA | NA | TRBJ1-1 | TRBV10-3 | CAISLDSYTEAFF | TGTGCCATCAGCCTGGACAGTTACACTGAAGCTTTCTTT
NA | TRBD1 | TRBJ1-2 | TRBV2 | CATLSSGTGDSYGYTF | TGTGCCACACTCAGCTCAGGGACAGGGGATTCCTATGGCTACACCTTC
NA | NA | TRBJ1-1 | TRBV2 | CASSETGGNTEAFF | TGTGCCAGCAGTGAAACGGGGGGGAACACTGAAGCTTTCTTT
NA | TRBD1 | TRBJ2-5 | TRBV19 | CASGDRGVPETQYF | TGTGCCAGTGGGGACAGGGGGGTACCGGAGACCCAGTACTTC
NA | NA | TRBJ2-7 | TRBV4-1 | CASSQEDSGHYEQYF | TGCGCCAGCAGCCAAGAGGATTCAGGACATTACGAGCAGTACTTC
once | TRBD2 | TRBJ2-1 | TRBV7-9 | CASSLGLGSDEQFF | TGTGCCAGCAGCCTCGGACTAGGGAGCGATGAGCAGTTCTTC
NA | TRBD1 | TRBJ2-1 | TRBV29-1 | CSGGGTGGYEQFF | TGCAGCGGGGGGGGGACAGGGGGCTATGAGCAGTTCTTC
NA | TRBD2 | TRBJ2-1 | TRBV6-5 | CASSYSSSGHNEQFF | TGTGCCAGCAGTTACTCCTCTAGCGGTCACAATGAGCAGTTCTTC
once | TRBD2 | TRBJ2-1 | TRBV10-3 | CAISEGTSGRHEQFF | TGTGCCATCAGTGAAGGGACTAGCGGGAGGCATGAGCAGTTCTTC
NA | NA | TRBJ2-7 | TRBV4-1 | CASSHPYRGASSYEQYF | TGCGCCAGCAGCCACCCCTACCGGGGGGCGAGCTCCTACGAGCAGTACTTC
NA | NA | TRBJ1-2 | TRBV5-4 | CASSSTRVGGYTF | TGTGCCAGCAGCTCTACCAGGGTGGGTGGCTACACCTTC
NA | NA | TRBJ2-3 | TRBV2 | CASSGGRGGKSTDTQYF | TGTGCCAGCAGTGGGGGAAGGGGCGGGAAGTCCACAGATACGCAGTATTTT
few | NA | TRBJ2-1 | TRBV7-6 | CASSLVDSYNEQFF | TGTGCCAGCAGCTTAGTCGACAGCTACAATGAGCAGTTCTTC
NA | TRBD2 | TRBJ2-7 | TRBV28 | CASISPPGGGLYEQYF | TGTGCCAGCATCTCCCCTCCCGGCGGGGGGCTTTACGAGCAGTACTTC
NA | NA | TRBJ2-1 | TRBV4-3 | CASSHEYRDEQFF | TGCGCCAGCAGCCACGAGTACAGGGATGAGCAGTTCTTC
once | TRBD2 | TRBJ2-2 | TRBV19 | CASSILAGGSPGELFF | TGTGCCAGTAGTATTCTAGCGGGGGGTTCCCCCGGGGAGCTGTTTTTT
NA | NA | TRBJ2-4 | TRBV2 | CASSGLVARNIQYF | TGTGCCAGCAGTGGACTAGTAGCTCGGAACATTCAGTACTTC
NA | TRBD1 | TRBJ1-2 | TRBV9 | CASKISGGYGYTF | TGTGCCAGCAAAATTTCAGGGGGCTATGGCTACACCTTC
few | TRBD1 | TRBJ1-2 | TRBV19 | CASSVDRVVGYTF | TGTGCCAGTAGTGTGGACAGGGTAGTTGGCTACACCTTC
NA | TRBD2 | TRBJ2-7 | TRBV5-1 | CASSLESGGLPLGEQYF | TGCGCCAGCAGCCTCGAGAGCGGGGGACTCCCTTTGGGGGAGCAGTACTTC
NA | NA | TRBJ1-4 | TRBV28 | CASSPAGGATNEKLFF | TGTGCCAGCAGTCCTGCGGGAGGAGCAACTAATGAAAAACTGTTTTTT
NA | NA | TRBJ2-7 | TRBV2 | CASRVSSPRYEQYF | TGTGCCAGCAGAGTCTCTTCCCCTAGGTACGAGCAGTACTTC